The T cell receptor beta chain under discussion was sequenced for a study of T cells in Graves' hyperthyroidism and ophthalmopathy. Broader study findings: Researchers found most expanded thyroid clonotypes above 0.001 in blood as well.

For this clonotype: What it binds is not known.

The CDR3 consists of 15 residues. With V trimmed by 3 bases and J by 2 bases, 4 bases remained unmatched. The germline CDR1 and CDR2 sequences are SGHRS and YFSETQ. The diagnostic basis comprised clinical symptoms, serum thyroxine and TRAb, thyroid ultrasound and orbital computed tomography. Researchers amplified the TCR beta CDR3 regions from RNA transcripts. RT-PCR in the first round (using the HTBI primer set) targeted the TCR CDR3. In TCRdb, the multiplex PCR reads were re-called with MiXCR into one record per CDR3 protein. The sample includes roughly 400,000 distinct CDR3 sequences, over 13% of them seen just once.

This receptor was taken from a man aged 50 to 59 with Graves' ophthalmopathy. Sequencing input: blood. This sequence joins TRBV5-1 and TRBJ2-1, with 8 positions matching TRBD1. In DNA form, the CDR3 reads TGCGCCAGCAGCTCAGGGGGCGTCGCCTACAATGAGCAGTTCTTC. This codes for CASSSGGVAYNEQFF.